The next 22 T cell receptor beta chains were all read from a single sample in a study of CD8+ T cells in alopecia areata. Sequencing relied on a cDNA template that was reverse transcribed from extracted RNA. Method: immunoSEQ multiplex PCR; TCRdb's copy keeps in-frame clones and lacks some. The table records 10,000 to 15,000 clones, 68% of them present only once. The treatment was: oral pan-JAK inhibitor, 5-10 mg twice daily. Lesional scalp punch biopsies and peripheral blood came from alopecia areata patients. This specimen was skin, taken at week 4, from a patient treated with tofacitinib. The receptors were sampled from a human donor with alopecia areata.

There are a few counts of this clone. This chain joins TRBV7-2 and TRBJ2-5, with no clear D. V lost 4 bases, J lost 4 bases, and 16 bases lay in between. Germline assignment: CDR1 SGHTA and CDR2 FQGNSA. The CDR3 extends over 15 amino acids. The CDR3, as DNA: TGTGCCAGCAGCTCCCCGGGTGGAGTGGGAGAGACCCAGTACTTC. Encoded protein: CASSSPGGVGETQYF.

The genes are TRBV29-1 and TRBJ2-2, with TRBD1 matching over 8 bases. This CDR3 has 11 amino acids. CDR1 and CDR2 (germline): SQVTM, ANQGSEA. Trimming removed 8 bases from V and 4 bases from J; junction bases left unmatched: 0. CDR3 nucleotides: TGCAGCACAGGGGGCACCGGGGAGCTGTTTTTT. Protein: CSTGGTGELFF.

This chain links TRBV7-9 with TRBJ2-5; no definite D call. CDR1 SEHNR and CDR2 FQNEAQ come from the germline V gene (reference sequence). Trimming left V 3 bases short and J 4 bases short, with 9 bases between. The CDR3 spans 13 residues. This chain's CDR3 is CASSFSSVETQYF. The CDR3 nucleotides are TGTGCCAGCAGCTTCTCCTCTGTAGAGACCCAGTACTTC.

The chain joins TRBV7-2 to TRBJ2-1; D might be TRBD2 (5 bases). Deletions cut 5 bases from V and 5 bases from J, with 7 bases between. Germline loops: CDR1 SGHTA, CDR2 FQGNSA. CDR3 length: 12 amino acids. The CDR3 protein is CASSRRNNEQFF. DNA of the CDR3: TGTGCCAGCAGCCGGAGGAACAATGAGCAGTTCTTC.

The rearrangement joins TRBV6-5 to TRBJ2-1; 7 bases are a match to TRBD2. Trimming cost V 4 bases and J 7 bases; bases outside gene matches: 4. There are 13 residues in the CDR3. The V gene's germline CDR1 is MNHEY and CDR2 SVGAGI. The CDR3 DNA is TGTGCCAGCAGTTTCCAGGGAGGGAATGAGCAGTTCTTC. It specifies CASSFQGGNEQFF.

The genes are TRBV7-9 and TRBJ2-3; TRBD2 might be the D (5 bases). Germline V gives CDR1 SEHNR, CDR2 FQNEAQ (reference sequence). V was trimmed by 5 bases and J by 1 base, leaving 7 bases between them. CDR3 length: 13 amino acids. The CDR3 reads CASSLGGTDTQYF. In DNA, the CDR3 is TGTGCCAGCAGCCTCGGGGGCACAGATACGCAGTATTTT.

The chain is built from TRBV29-1 and TRBJ1-3, with D perhaps matching TRBD1 (5 bases). The CDR3 loop spans 14 amino acids. From germline, CDR1 is SQVTM and CDR2 ANQGSEA. V lost 7 bases to trimming and J lost 0 bases, with 13 bases between them. The CDR3 nucleotides are TGCAGCGCTACCCAGGGACCCTCTGGAAACACCATATATTTT. It encodes CSATQGPSGNTIYF. The full variable domain, rest sourced from reference TRBV29-1 and TRBJ1-3, is SAVISQKPSRDICQRGTSLTIQCQVDSQVTMMFWYRQQPGQSLTLIATANQGSEATYESGFVIDKFPISRPNLTFSTLTVSNMSPEDSSIYLCSATQGPSGNTIYFGEGSWLTVV.

V and J are TRBV2 and TRBJ2-5; no definite D call. Trimming removed 8 bases from V and 2 bases from J, with 12 bases in between. The CDR3 length is 13 residues. Per the germline V gene, CDR1 is SNHLY and CDR2 is FYNNEI. The CDR3 here is CASSWNRQETQYF. The CDR3 region has the DNA TGTGCCAGCTCGTGGAACAGACAAGAGACCCAGTACTTC.

The chain couples TRBV2 to TRBJ2-1, with D tentatively TRBD2 (6 bases). The CDR3 is made up of 15 amino acids. Looked up from germline, CDR1 is SNHLY and CDR2 is FYNNEI. The ends were cut back, 4 bases at V and 4 bases at J, with 14 bases in the middle. The CDR3 sequence: CASSASAGFYNEQFF. The CDR3 DNA sequence: TGTGCCAGCAGTGCTAGTGCGGGGTTTTACAATGAGCAGTTCTTC.

V gene TRBV9 combines with J gene TRBJ2-7; D unclear. Looked up from germline, CDR1 is SGDLS and CDR2 is YYNGEE. Trimming cost V 0 bases and J 5 bases, with 24 bases left between them. The length of the CDR3 is 18 residues. The CDR3 bases are TGTGCCAGCAGCGTAGGGGTTTCGGGTAGGACCCAAAGGAACGAGCAGTACTTC. Its translation: CASSVGVSGRTQRNEQYF.

This chain connects TRBV28 to TRBJ2-7; TRBD1 matches 9 bases. V gave up 5 bases and J gave up 9 bases; unmatched junction bases: 14. Looked up from germline, CDR1 is MDHEN and CDR2 is SYDVKM. The CDR3 sequence is 15 residues long. CDR3 amino acids: CASSILAGTGSWQYF. The CDR3 coding sequence is TGTGCCAGCAGTATATTAGCCGGGACAGGGTCGTGGCAGTACTTC.

This clone is large by share. This chain links TRBV27 with TRBJ2-7, with D possibly matching TRBD1 (6 bases). The germline V gene has CDR1 MNHEY and CDR2 SMNVEV (reference sequence). V lost 2 bases to trimming and J lost 2 bases, with 13 bases between them. The CDR3 loop spans 15 amino acids. The CDR3 loop reads CASSLRGGLAYEQYF. CDR3 DNA: TGTGCCAGCAGTTTACGAGGGGGTCTGGCCTACGAGCAGTACTTC.

The gene calls are TRBV7-9 and TRBJ2-7; 7 positions agree with TRBD1. Germline V gene lookup returns CDR1 SEHNR and CDR2 FQNEAQ (reference sequence). The length of the CDR3 is 14 residues. The V segment lost 4 bases and the J segment 2 bases; nucleotides outside the gene matches: 5. The CDR3 coding sequence is TGTGCCAGCAGCTACCGGGACAGCCCCTACGAGCAGTACTTC. Translating gives CASSYRDSPYEQYF. The variable domain in full, with the rest retrieved from reference TRBV7-9 and TRBJ2-7, is DTGVSQNPRHKITKRGQNVTFRCDPISEHNRLYWYRQTLGQGPEFLTYFQNEAQLEKSRLLSDRFSAERPKGSFSTLEIQRTEQGDSAMYLCASSYRDSPYEQYFGPGTRLTVT.

By frequency in the sample, this clone is medium-sized (0.01 to 0.1%). Because it lacks the conserved phenylalanine or tryptophan at the end, this CDR3 is likely a read error. It is unclear where the CDR3 begins or ends on the DNA, so no DNA is shown, and the CDR3 is as TCRdb lists it. The chain couples TRBV6-1 to TRBJ2-3. CDR1 and CDR2 (germline): MNHNS, SASEGT. The CDR3 totals 14 residues, both ends included. The CDR3 loop reads CASSEATSTVPKGL.

As for this clone: Distinct nucleotide sequences in the sample also encode this CDR3. The chain joins TRBV7-2 to TRBJ2-7; TRBD1 matches 7 bases. V lost 5 bases and J lost 5; bases outside the gene matches: 12. Germline V gives CDR1 SGHTA, CDR2 FQGNSA. The CDR3 consists of 15 residues. CDR3 bases: TGTGCCAGCAGCCCTCAGCAGGGGGTTGGCAACGAGCAGTACTTC. It is translated as CASSPQQGVGNEQYF.

The J gene is TRBJ2-3, the V gene TRBV9; 9 nucleotides align to TRBD1. Losses at the gene ends were 4 bases for V and 1 base for J; bases not matched to a gene: 7. Germline lookup yields CDR1 SGDLS and CDR2 YYNGEE. The CDR3 is made up of 16 amino acids. The CDR3 region has the DNA TGTGCCAGCAGCCCCCTTCGGACAGGGGGCACAGATACGCAGTATTTT. It translates to CASSPLRTGGTDTQYF. Complete variable domain (other parts from reference TRBV9 and TRBJ2-3): DSGVTQTPKHLITATGQRVTLRCSPRSGDLSVYWYQQSLDQGLQFLIQYYNGEERAKGNILERFSAQQFPDLHSELNLSSLELGDSALYFCASSPLRTGGTDTQYFGPGTRLTVL.

The chain recombines TRBV6-1 with TRBJ2-2, with D unresolved. Trimming left V 6 bases short and J 3 bases short, with 2 bases between. Per germline, CDR1 MNHNS and CDR2 SASEGT. The CDR3 sequence is 11 residues long. The CDR3 sequence: CASRHTGELFF. The CDR3 nucleotides read TGTGCCAGCAGACACACCGGGGAGCTGTTTTTT.

V gene TRBV6-5 combines with J gene TRBJ1-1; perhaps TRBD1 as D (5 bases). Trimming removed 1 base from V and 11 bases from J, with 17 bases in between. Germline CDR1 is MNHEY and CDR2 is SVGAGI. This CDR3 is 14 amino acids long. CDR3 sequence: CASSYLGTKGGAFF. The CDR3 DNA is TGTGCCAGCAGTTACTTAGGGACTAAGGGTGGGGCTTTCTTT.

V usage is TRBV5-1 and J usage is TRBJ1-6; TRBD1 is a possible D gene (6 bases). CDR3 size: 18 residues. Trimming shortened V by 0 bases and J by 3 bases, and 16 bases separated the two germline ends. In germline, CDR1 is SGHRS, CDR2 YFSETQ. The CDR3 here is CASSLVPRGVGYNSPLHF. Here the CDR3 DNA reads TGCGCCAGCAGCTTGGTACCCAGGGGAGTGGGCTATAATTCACCCCTCCACTTT.

The chain carries TRBV6-5 and TRBJ1-6; D is undetermined. V was trimmed by 5 bases and J by 0 bases, leaving 8 bases between them. In germline, CDR1 is MNHEY, CDR2 SVGAGI. The CDR3 sequence is 15 residues long. The CDR3 protein is CASSGWSSYNSPLHF. The CDR3 nucleotides are TGTGCCAGCAGTGGGTGGAGCTCCTATAATTCACCCCTCCACTTT.

The CDR3 DNA reads as TGTGCCAGCGGGGGGGTCTCTGGAAACACCATATATTTT. It is translated as CASGGVSGNTIYF. This chain links TRBV25-1 with TRBJ1-3; TRBD1 might be the D (5 bases). V was cut by 8 bases and J by 0 bases, with 8 bases left in between. This CDR3 is built from 13 residues. CDR1 and CDR2 (germline): MGHDK, SYGVNS.

This sequence joins TRBV13 and TRBJ1-4; 9 positions agree with TRBD1. Germline loops: CDR1 PRHDT, CDR2 FYEKMQ (reference sequence). V lost 2 bases to trimming and J lost 3 bases; unmatched junction nucleotides: 16. CDR3 size: 20 residues. CDR3 region: CASSLTKNTGGAGPNEKLFF. The CDR3 coding sequence is TGTGCCAGCAGCTTAACCAAAAATACAGGGGGCGCCGGGCCTAATGAAAAACTGTTTTTT.